In its sample, the clone carrying this TCR beta chain was seen a few times. Time point described: sample taken at primary tumor resection. The roughly 68 donors had untreated early-stage non-small cell lung cancer. Material for sequencing was whole RNA from tumor, nontumor lung or frozen PBMC, left unsorted. The sample belongs to a study of spatial heterogeneity in lung cancer. The CDR3 totals 13 residues. The germline V and J ends were trimmed by 6 bases and 2 bases, with 10 bases remaining between them. The germline CDR1 and CDR2 sequences are MNHEY and SVGAGI. TCRdb itself ran the 5' RACE reads through MiXCR, one entry per CDR3 protein. Counted here are 4,900 or so distinct CDR3 sequences, under 6% occurring once; the ten biggest clones make up around 8.7%.

The chain carries TRBV6-5 and TRBJ2-5, with a possible D match to TRBD2 (5 bases). This sequence originates from a female donor with early-stage non-small cell lung cancer. Material: normal lung tissue next to the tumor, obtained at surgery. CDR3 DNA: TGTGCCAGCAGCAACCGGGAACAAGAGACCCAGTACTTC. It translates to CASSNREQETQYF.